This entry lists 31 T cell receptor beta chains sequenced from one sample in a study of T cell changes during pregnancy in multiple sclerosis. Clones were read by immunoSEQ multiplex PCR, and TCRdb kept only the in-frame ones, dropping some. The top ten clones hold about 0.5% of a sample with tens of thousands of clones, approximately 92% of them seen once. The material was CD4+ T cells from peripheral blood mononuclear cells, obtained in the second trimester of pregnancy. These receptor sequences come from a female donor in good health, enrolled as a control in a pregnancy study.

V is TRBV28 and J is TRBJ1-5; 8 bases fit TRBD1. Germline V gene sequence: CDR1 MDHEN, CDR2 SYDVKM. J lost 0 bases, V lost 3 bases, and 7 bases had no gene match. The CDR3 has 17 residues. The CDR3, as DNA: TGTGCCAGCAGTTTGGGACAGGCCCCTTATAGCAATCAGCCCCAGCATTTT. Its protein product is CASSLGQAPYSNQPQHF.

The chain employs TRBV18 and TRBJ2-5, with TRBD2 matching 9 bases. There are 16 residues in the CDR3. Germline V gene data show CDR1 as KGHSH and CDR2 as LQKENI. The ends lost 2 bases at V and 3 bases at J; junction bases unmatched: 7. CDR3 amino acids: CASSPLASGAEETQYF. CDR3 nucleotides: TGTGCCAGCTCACCATTGGCTAGCGGGGCCGAAGAGACCCAGTACTTC. The full variable domain, rest sourced from reference TRBV18 and TRBJ2-5, is NAGVMQNPRHLVRRRGQEARLRCSPMKGHSHVYWYRQLPEEGLKFMVYLQKENIIDESGMPKERFSAEFPKEGPSILRIQQVVRGDSAAYFCASSPLASGAEETQYFGPGTRLLVL.

This clone was seen a few times. This chain connects TRBV11-3 to TRBJ1-1, with D hard to call. The CDR3 has 13 residues. From germline, CDR1 is SGHNT and CDR2 YENEEA. The V end was cut by 0 bases, the J end by 2 bases, with 4 bases between. This CDR3 reads CASSLELNTEAFF. The CDR3 DNA follows: TGTGCCAGCAGCTTAGAACTCAACACTGAAGCTTTCTTT.

This CDR3 reads CAISETTAAGGYTF. CDR3 coding DNA: TGTGCCATCAGTGAGACCACGGCGGCGGGTGGCTACACCTTC. This chain links TRBV10-3 with TRBJ1-2; no definite D call. Germline V gene sequence: CDR1 ENHRY, CDR2 SYGVKD. Deletions cut 2 bases from V and 7 bases from J, with 14 bases between. The CDR3 has 14 residues.

The chain employs TRBV6-4 and TRBJ2-6; D is perhaps TRBD1 (5 bases). Germline V gene sequence: CDR1 MRHNA, CDR2 SNTAGT. The length of the CDR3 is 14 residues. V lost 8 bases and J lost 0, with 8 bases in between. The CDR3, as DNA: TGTGCCAGCGGAAGGGGCTCTGGGGCCAACGTCCTGACTTTC. Its translation is CASGRGSGANVLTF.

This chain joins TRBV19 and TRBJ2-1; a possible D gene is TRBD2 (6 bases). Germline CDR1 and CDR2: LNHDA and SQIVND (reference sequence). Trimming left V 4 bases short and J 8 bases short, with 18 bases between. This CDR3 region has 15 residues. The CDR3 DNA is TGTGCCAGTAGTACTCGGAGGGCCGTCGGCGATGAGCAGTTCTTC. Protein sequence: CASSTRRAVGDEQFF. Complete variable domain (other parts from reference TRBV19 and TRBJ2-1): DGGITQSPKYLFRKEGQNVTLSCEQNLNHDAMYWYRQDPGQGLRLIYYSQIVNDFQKGDIAEGYSVSREKKESFPLTVTSAQKNPTAFYLCASSTRRAVGDEQFFGPGTRLTVL.

The rearrangement links TRBV7-8 to TRBJ2-7, with D possibly being TRBD2 (6 bases). V was clipped by 5 bases and J by 0 bases, with 17 bases between them. The V gene's germline CDR1 is SGHVS and CDR2 FQNEAQ. This CDR3 has 16 amino acids. The CDR3 sequence: CASSPTSGPSSYEQYF. Here the CDR3 DNA reads TGTGCCAGCAGCCCTACCAGCGGGCCTAGCTCCTACGAGCAGTACTTC.

For this clone: The identical CDR3 is also encoded by other nucleotide sequences in the sample. The rearrangement joins TRBV6-5 to TRBJ1-5; D is uncertain. The germline V gene encodes CDR1 MNHEY and CDR2 SVGAGI. The CDR3 is made up of 14 amino acids. Trimming stripped 0 bases from V and 4 bases from J, with 7 bases between. CDR3 sequence: CASSYSRGNQPQHF. For the CDR3, the DNA is TGTGCCAGCAGTTACTCGAGAGGGAATCAGCCCCAGCATTTT.

This sequence joins TRBV7-8 and TRBJ1-5, with a weak D call TRBD1 (5 bases). Trimming pared 2 bases from V and 3 bases from J, leaving 14 bases between. CDR3 length: 16 amino acids. Germline V CDR1 and CDR2: SGHVS, FQNEAQ. Written as DNA, the CDR3 is TGTGCCAGCAGCTTATTCTCCAGGGTTAACAATCAGCCCCAGCATTTT. This codes for CASSLFSRVNNQPQHF.

The chain recombines TRBV28 with TRBJ2-3, with D maybe TRBD2 (7 bases). The CDR3 spans 15 residues. In germline, CDR1 is MDHEN, CDR2 SYDVKM. The V end lost 10 bases, the J end lost 0 bases, and 17 bases lay between the germline ends. CDR3 region: CAINEGGGSTDTQYF. The CDR3 region has the DNA TGTGCCATCAACGAGGGGGGGGGTAGCACAGATACGCAGTATTTT.

The V call is TRBV6-5, the J call TRBJ1-5, with TRBD1 matching 9 bases. Germline V gives CDR1 MNHEY, CDR2 SVGAGI. The CDR3 sequence is 15 residues long. V lost 6 bases to trimming and J lost 7 bases; unmatched junction nucleotides: 10. CDR3 protein: CASRPTTGGRQPQHF. CDR3 DNA sequence: TGTGCCAGCAGACCGACGACAGGGGGGAGACAGCCCCAGCATTTT.

The chain is built from TRBV2 and TRBJ2-3, with TRBD1 matching over 9 bases. Unmatched junction bases numbered 11, after V lost 11 bases and J lost 2 bases. Germline loops: CDR1 SNHLY, CDR2 FYNNEI. The CDR3 has 15 amino acids. CDR3 protein: CAASMDRGATDTQYF. For the CDR3, the DNA is TGTGCCGCCAGCATGGACAGGGGAGCCACAGATACGCAGTATTTT.

This clone was observed a single time. The V and J genes are TRBV7-2 and TRBJ1-5; D is unclear. In germline, CDR1 is SGHTA, CDR2 FQGNSA. Deletions cut 2 bases from V and 4 bases from J, with 6 bases between. The CDR3 runs to 13 residues. The CDR3 protein is CASSLSANQPQHF. DNA for the CDR3: TGTGCCAGCAGCTTATCAGCGAATCAGCCCCAGCATTTT.

The genes are TRBV18 and TRBJ2-6; TRBD1 might be the D (6 bases). Per germline, CDR1 KGHSH and CDR2 LQKENI. CDR3 length: 20 amino acids. V gave up 1 base and J gave up 0 bases, with 19 bases separating them. CDR3 in amino acids: CASSPRKTGVATSGANVLTF. CDR3 coding DNA: TGTGCCAGCTCACCACGAAAGACAGGTGTGGCGACCTCTGGGGCCAACGTCCTGACTTTC.

V gene TRBV30 combines with J gene TRBJ2-1, with 9 bases identical to TRBD2. From germline, CDR1 is GTSNPN and CDR2 SVGIG (reference sequence). After removal of 1 base from V and 4 bases from J, the junction contained 2 bases not matched to a gene. The CDR3 is 14 amino acids. The CDR3 region has the DNA TGTGCCTGGAGTGGTAGCGGGGGTTACAATGAGCAGTTCTTC. It is translated as CAWSGSGGYNEQFF.

V gene TRBV14 combines with J gene TRBJ2-5; TRBD2 matches 11 bases. V lost 1 base, J lost 1 base, and 5 bases stayed unmatched. The CDR3 runs 17 residues. Germline V gene sequence: CDR1 SGHDN, CDR2 FVKESK. DNA for the CDR3: TGTGCCAGCAGCCAAGGTTTGACTAGCGGGGCCCAAGAGACCCAGTACTTC. Protein: CASSQGLTSGAQETQYF.

This chain joins TRBV28 and TRBJ2-1, with unresolved D. The CDR3 spans 13 residues. Germline V gives CDR1 MDHEN, CDR2 SYDVKM. Trimming removed 1 base from V and 8 bases from J, with 9 bases in between. This chain's CDR3 is CASSLSKRHEQFF. DNA for the CDR3: TGTGCCAGCAGTTTATCAAAGCGCCATGAGCAGTTCTTC.

A single count supports this clone. The chain employs TRBV30 and TRBJ2-2, with TRBD2 identical over 10 bases. The CDR3 loop spans 17 amino acids. V trimming: 1 base; J trimming: 4 bases; junction bases outside the gene matches: 9. CDR1 GTSNPN and CDR2 SVGIG come from the germline V gene (reference sequence). CDR3 DNA: TGTGCCTGGAGTGCGGCTAGCGGGGGTCCTAGCACCGGGGAGCTGTTTTTT. It specifies CAWSAASGGPSTGELFF.

The rearrangement uses TRBV7-2 and TRBJ2-1; D uncertain. The CDR3 is made up of 15 amino acids. CDR1 is SGHTA and CDR2 is FQGNSA in the germline V gene. Trimming took 5 bases from V and 9 from J, leaving 20 bases between them. CDR3 region: CASSRQTFPTSEQFF. CDR3 coding DNA: TGTGCCAGCAGCCGGCAGACTTTCCCAACCAGTGAGCAGTTCTTC. The whole variable domain, remainder taken from reference TRBV7-2 and TRBJ2-1, is GAGVSQSPSNKVTEKGKDVELRCDPISGHTALYWYRQSLGQGLEFLIYFQGNSAPDKSGLPSDRFSAERTGGSVSTLTIQRTQQEDSAVYLCASSRQTFPTSEQFFGPGTRLTVL.

This clone was found a few times. This chain joins TRBV5-6 and TRBJ2-2, with D possibly being TRBD2 (6 bases). V shed 0 bases and J shed 5 bases, with 14 bases lying between them. In germline, CDR1 is SGHDT, CDR2 YYEEEE. The length of the CDR3 is 16 residues. CDR3 DNA: TGTGCCAGCAGCTTGGCCAGAAGACGGGAGACCGGGGAGCTGTTTTTT. As protein: CASSLARRRETGELFF.

The rearrangement joins TRBV5-4 to TRBJ2-1; 12 nucleotides line up with TRBD2. There are 17 residues in the CDR3. The ends lost 3 bases at V and 0 bases at J; junction bases unmatched: 4. Germline CDR1 reads SGHNT; CDR2 reads YYREEE (reference sequence). CDR3 sequence: CASSSAGLAGSYNEQFF. The CDR3, as DNA: TGTGCCAGCAGCTCGGCGGGACTAGCGGGCTCCTACAATGAGCAGTTCTTC.

The rearrangement uses TRBV5-6 and TRBJ2-5; 9 bases match TRBD1. J was trimmed by 5 bases and V by 1 base; bases with no gene match: 3. Germline V gene sequence: CDR1 SGHDT, CDR2 YYEEEE. This CDR3 region has 14 residues. The CDR3 spells CASSLRQGGETQYF. DNA of the CDR3: TGTGCCAGCAGCTTGAGACAGGGGGGTGAGACCCAGTACTTC.

This clone was counted once. The V and J genes are TRBV28 and TRBJ2-7; TRBD1 aligns across 7 bases. The CDR3 sequence is 16 residues long. The germline gives CDR1 MDHEN, CDR2 SYDVKM. With V trimmed by 6 bases and J by 4 bases, 15 bases remained unmatched. CDR3 DNA sequence: TGTGCCAGCAGCTTTAGCTTACAGGGGTTGGAATACGAGCAGTACTTC. Encoded protein: CASSFSLQGLEYEQYF.

This clone came up a few times. The V and J genes are TRBV11-2 and TRBJ2-7, with D perhaps TRBD2 (6 bases). Germline CDR1 SGHAT, CDR2 FQNNGV. The CDR3 has 14 amino acids. Trimming shortened V by 4 bases and J by 0 bases, and 10 bases separated the two germline ends. This CDR3 reads CASSSQTSSYEQYF. The CDR3 DNA reads as TGTGCCAGCAGCTCCCAGACTAGCTCCTACGAGCAGTACTTC.

This chain connects TRBV19 to TRBJ1-5; D uncertain. Germline CDR1 reads LNHDA; CDR2 reads SQIVND (reference sequence). The CDR3 totals 17 residues. V lost 1 base to trimming and J lost 5 bases, with 18 bases between them. The CDR3 loop reads CASSIGRGIVTHQPQHF. CDR3 DNA: TGTGCCAGTAGTATAGGCCGGGGTATTGTTACACATCAGCCCCAGCATTTT.

The chain recombines TRBV14 with TRBJ2-5; 11 bases align to TRBD2. Germline CDR1 reads SGHDN; CDR2 reads FVKESK. V lost 0 bases and J lost 2; bases outside the gene matches: 11. The CDR3 covers 19 residues. CDR3 in DNA: TGTGCCAGCAGCCAAGATGGTTTCCTAGCGGGAGGATTTCAAGAGACCCAGTACTTC. Translation gives CASSQDGFLAGGFQETQYF.

This clone was seen once. The genes are TRBV5-5 and TRBJ1-1; 8 bases match TRBD1. V dropped 4 bases and J dropped 2; count of bases not matched to a gene: 7. The CDR3 runs to 15 residues. Germline CDR1 SGHKS, CDR2 YYEKEE (reference sequence). The DNA of the CDR3 is TGTGCCAGCAGCCCCCAGACAGGGGTCAACACTGAAGCTTTCTTT. The encoded protein is CASSPQTGVNTEAFF.

The J gene is TRBJ2-7, the V gene TRBV27, with TRBD2 identical over 11 bases. The CDR3 length is 16 residues. V shed 5 bases, J shed 0 bases, and the junction held 6 bases outside the gene matches. In germline, CDR1 is MNHEY, CDR2 SMNVEV (reference sequence). The CDR3 sequence: CASSLWGTSGSYEQYF. The CDR3 region has the DNA TGTGCCAGCAGTCTATGGGGGACTAGCGGCTCCTACGAGCAGTACTTC.

The V gene is TRBV12-5, the J gene TRBJ1-3; tentative D call: TRBD1 (6 bases). The CDR3 totals 17 residues. V dropped 2 bases and J dropped 0 bases, with 14 bases sitting between them. The germline V gene encodes CDR1 LGHNT and CDR2 FRNRAP. Here the CDR3 DNA reads TGTGCTAGTGGTTTGACGCCAACAGGGACCTCTGGAAACACCATATATTTT. This codes for CASGLTPTGTSGNTIYF.

This clone turned up a few times. J is TRBJ2-3 and V is TRBV6-1, with a weak D call TRBD1 (5 bases). Trimming stripped 5 bases from V and 1 base from J, with 13 bases between. Germline V lookup: CDR1 MNHNS, CDR2 SASEGT. The CDR3 is made up of 15 amino acids. CDR3 sequence (DNA): TGTGCCAGCAGTCCCGGACAATCCCGCACAGATACGCAGTATTTT. Translated: CASSPGQSRTDTQYF.

CDR3 region: CASSQGRAGADTQYF. The CDR3 DNA is TGTGCCAGCAGCCAAGGGAGGGCCGGGGCAGATACGCAGTATTTT. The chain links TRBV4-2 to TRBJ2-3, with a possible D match to TRBD2 (6 bases). Looked up from germline, CDR1 is LGHNA and CDR2 is YNFKEQ. The CDR3 runs to 15 residues. Trimming left V 1 base short and J 4 bases short, with 12 bases between.